This TCR beta chain appears in the sequencing data of a study of T cell responses to AZD1222 COVID-19 vaccine. Trimming removed 1 base from V and 5 bases from J, with 13 bases in between. Germline lookup yields CDR1 LNHDA and CDR2 SQIVND (reference sequence). There are 15 residues in the CDR3. Some clones are missing from TCRdb's copy, which holds only in-frame ones; the method was immunoSEQ multiplex PCR. The data hold about 110,000 clones, with 85% to 95% observed a single time. The gene calls are TRBV19 and TRBJ2-3; no definite D call. The receptor comes from an adult who received the AZD1222 COVID-19 vaccine. Here the sequenced sample was peripheral blood, taken 28 days after the second AZD1222 dose. The chain's CDR3 is CASSIGAEDLDTQYF. The CDR3 DNA follows: TGTGCCAGTAGTATAGGGGCAGAAGACCTAGATACGCAGTATTTT.